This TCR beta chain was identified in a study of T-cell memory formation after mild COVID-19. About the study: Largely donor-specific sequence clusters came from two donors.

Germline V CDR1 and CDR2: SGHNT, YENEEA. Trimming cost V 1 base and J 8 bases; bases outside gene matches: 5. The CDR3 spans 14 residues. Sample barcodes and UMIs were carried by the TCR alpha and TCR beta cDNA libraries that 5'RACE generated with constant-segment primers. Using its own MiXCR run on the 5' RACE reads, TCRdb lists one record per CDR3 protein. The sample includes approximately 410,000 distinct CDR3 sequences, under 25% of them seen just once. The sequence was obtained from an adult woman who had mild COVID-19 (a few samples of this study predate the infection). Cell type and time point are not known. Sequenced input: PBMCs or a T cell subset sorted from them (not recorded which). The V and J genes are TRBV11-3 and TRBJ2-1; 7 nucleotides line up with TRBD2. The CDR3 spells CASSLGGRAHEQFF. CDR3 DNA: TGTGCCAGCAGCTTAGGCGGGAGAGCCCATGAGCAGTTCTTC.